The next 3 T cell receptor beta chains were all read from a single sample in a study of blood T cell repertoires in COVID-19. The table came from immunoSEQ multiplex PCR; TCRdb's copy has only in-frame clones and leaves some out. The sample has some 95,000 clones; 75% to 90% are singletons. The sequencing sample was made of peripheral blood. The receptors stem from a man older than 75 with active or convalescent COVID-19.

The chain joins TRBV25-1 to TRBJ2-7; 11 bases fit TRBD2. V was clipped by 2 bases and J by 0 bases; unmatched bases: 3. This CDR3 is built from 16 residues. Germline V CDR1 and CDR2: MGHDK, SYGVNS. CDR3 DNA: TGTGCCAGCAGTGAACCCGGGACTAGCGGCTCCTACGAGCAGTACTTC. This gives the protein CASSEPGTSGSYEQYF.

V and J are TRBV7-9 and TRBJ1-4; 8 bases line up with TRBD1. Germline V gene data show CDR1 as SEHNR and CDR2 as FQNEAQ (reference sequence). Unmatched junction bases numbered 7, after V lost 5 bases and J lost 2 bases. The length of the CDR3 is 16 residues. CDR3 loop: CASSPGTGGTNEKLFF. The CDR3 bases are TGTGCCAGCAGCCCCGGGACAGGTGGGACTAATGAAAAACTGTTTTTT.

In regard to this clone: Other DNA sequences within the sample encode an identical CDR3. The gene calls are TRBV4-3 and TRBJ2-7; no reliable D call. Between the trimmed V and J ends, which lost 0 bases and 4 bases, there was a span of 7 bases. The CDR3 length is 13 residues. CDR1 is LGHNA and CDR2 is YSLEER in the germline V gene. CDR3 amino acids: CASSQDREYEQYF. The CDR3 DNA sequence: TGCGCCAGCAGCCAAGATCGAGAGTACGAGCAGTACTTC.